The 20 T cell receptor beta chains reported below all come from one sample, sequenced in a study of beta chain features in type 1 diabetes. Reverse transcription of all isolated RNA meant that expressed TCRB transcripts were sequenced. This table comes from immunoSEQ multiplex PCR, and its TCRdb copy is limited to in-frame clones, with some not included. This sample yields almost 350,000 clones, of which roughly 8% are seen a single time; more than 0.4% belongs to the top ten. The specimen sequenced was central memory CD4+ T cells from blood. The receptors stem from a woman under 30 in good health.

J is TRBJ2-7 and V is TRBV7-2; TRBD1 is a possible D gene (5 bases). Trimming left V 3 bases short and J 1 base short, with 10 bases between. In germline, CDR1 is SGHTA, CDR2 FQGNSA. The CDR3 consists of 14 residues. This chain's CDR3 is CASSFRGFSYEQYF. CDR3 bases: TGTGCCAGCAGCTTTAGGGGTTTTTCCTACGAGCAGTACTTC.

This clone has at least ten counts. The V call is TRBV11-2, the J call TRBJ2-1; D gene unclear. V dropped 3 bases and J dropped 0 bases, with 15 bases sitting between them. The CDR3 is 17 amino acids. Germline lookup yields CDR1 SGHAT and CDR2 FQNNGV. The chain's CDR3 is CASSFTDTSSSYNEQFF. For the CDR3, the DNA is TGTGCCAGCAGCTTTACTGACACGTCGAGCTCCTACAATGAGCAGTTCTTC. The entire variable domain, with the rest obtained from reference TRBV11-2 and TRBJ2-1, is as follows: EAGVAQSPRYKIIEKRQSVAFWCNPISGHATLYWYQQILGQGPKLLIQFQNNGVVDDSQLPKDRFSAERLKGVDSTLKIQPAKLEDSAVYLCASSFTDTSSSYNEQFFGPGTRLTVL.

Only a few counts were recorded for this clone. The chain combines TRBV4-2 with TRBJ2-6; D is perhaps TRBD2 (6 bases). V was trimmed by 7 bases and J by 0 bases, leaving 13 bases between them. The CDR3 covers 16 residues. Germline lookup yields CDR1 LGHNA and CDR2 YNFKEQ. CDR3 DNA sequence: TGTGCCAGCACCCTTTCGGGGGACTCTGGGGCCAACGTCCTGACTTTC. It yields the protein CASTLSGDSGANVLTF.

A few counts support this clone. The chain carries TRBV10-2 and TRBJ1-2; no firm D call. The CDR3 is 14 amino acids. Trimming removed 2 bases at V and 4 bases at J, with 11 bases between. CDR1 and CDR2 from the germline V gene are WSHSY and SAAADI. The chain's CDR3 is CASSETAQPYGYTF. CDR3 coding DNA: TGCGCCAGCAGTGAGACAGCGCAGCCCTATGGCTACACCTTC.

The table lists this clone with many counts. The chain uses TRBV28 and TRBJ2-4; TRBD2 matches 14 bases. This CDR3 region has 16 residues. CDR1 is MDHEN, CDR2 SYDVKM, per germline. V lost 5 bases and J lost 0; bases outside the gene matches: 0. Written as DNA, the CDR3 is TGTGCCAGCAGTGGACTAGCGGGAGGAGCCAAAAACATTCAGTACTTC. Translation gives CASSGLAGGAKNIQYF.

This clone was counted at least ten times. The rearrangement links TRBV28 to TRBJ1-1; 11 bases are a match to TRBD1. Trimming at V came to 7 bases and at J to 11 bases, leaving 9 bases not matched to a gene. The CDR3 totals 13 residues. In germline, CDR1 is MDHEN, CDR2 SYDVKM. The chain's CDR3 is CASISGQGGSAFF. In nucleotides, the CDR3 is TGTGCCAGCATATCGGGACAGGGGGGATCGGCTTTCTTT. Variable domain in full (rest from reference TRBV28 and TRBJ1-1): DVKVTQSSRYLVKRTGEKVFLECVQDMDHENMFWYRQDPGLGLRLIYFSYDVKMKEKGDIPEGYSVSREKKERFSLILESASTNQTSMYLCASISGQGGSAFFGQGTRLTVV.

V is TRBV14 and J is TRBJ2-1; 11 positions agree with TRBD2. The germline V gene encodes CDR1 SGHDN and CDR2 FVKESK. The CDR3 runs to 13 residues. Trimming cost V 4 bases and J 15 bases; bases outside gene matches: 8. The CDR3 region has the DNA TGTGCCAGCAGCCTAACTAGCGGGGGTACCCCGTTCTTC. As protein: CASSLTSGGTPFF.

The chain couples TRBV28 to TRBJ2-2, with D possibly being TRBD1 (5 bases). The V end lost 6 bases, the J end lost 5 bases, and 10 bases lay between the germline ends. In germline, CDR1 is MDHEN, CDR2 SYDVKM. The CDR3 length is 13 residues. DNA of the CDR3: TGTGCCAGCAGAAAAGGGGTGACCGGGGAGCTGTTTTTT. Amino acids: CASRKGVTGELFF.

V is TRBV7-3 and J is TRBJ1-1, with a weak D call TRBD1 (6 bases). The CDR3 has 13 amino acids. Trimming pared 0 bases from V and 8 bases from J, leaving 10 bases between. The V gene's germline CDR1 is SGHTA and CDR2 FQGTGA. CDR3 in amino acids: CASSLTRQAEAFF. For the CDR3, the DNA is TGTGCCAGCAGCTTAACCCGACAGGCAGAAGCTTTCTTT. Full variable domain (remainder filled in from reference TRBV7-3 and TRBJ1-1): GAGVSQTPSNKVTEKGKYVELRCDPISGHTALYWYRQSLGQGPEFLIYFQGTGAADDSGLPNDRFFAVRPEGSVSTLKIQRTERGDSAVYLCASSLTRQAEAFFGQGTRLTVV.

The rearrangement links TRBV27 to TRBJ2-7, with 12 bases fitting TRBD2. Germline CDR1 reads MNHEY; CDR2 reads SMNVEV (reference sequence). After removal of 5 bases from V and 5 bases from J, the junction contained 10 bases not matched to a gene. This CDR3 region has 16 residues. The CDR3 sequence is CASSPLSTSGSDEQYF. CDR3 in DNA: TGTGCCAGCAGTCCCCTCTCGACTAGCGGGAGCGACGAGCAGTACTTC.

The table lists this clone with a few counts. This chain connects TRBV25-1 to TRBJ2-3; no definite D call. Germline V gene data show CDR1 as MGHDK and CDR2 as SYGVNS. V lost 4 bases and J 2 bases, leaving 16 bases between the germline ends. This CDR3 is built from 16 residues. The CDR3 nucleotides read TGTGCCAGCAGTGCTGTTCGCTCAGACCTCACAGATACGCAGTATTTT. This encodes CASSAVRSDLTDTQYF.

This clone was observed at least ten times. This chain connects TRBV4-1 to TRBJ2-3; 7 positions match TRBD2. The V segment lost 4 bases and the J segment 1 base; nucleotides outside the gene matches: 8. From germline, CDR1 is MGHRA and CDR2 YSYEKL. The CDR3 is 16 residues long. The CDR3 DNA sequence: TGCGCCAGCAGCCTAACCGCCCGGGAGGGCACAGATACGCAGTATTTT. Amino acid sequence: CASSLTAREGTDTQYF.

This clone was seen more than once but under ten times. The chain uses TRBV19 and TRBJ1-5; 7 nucleotides line up with TRBD1. CDR1 LNHDA and CDR2 SQIVND come from the germline V gene (reference sequence). There are 14 residues in the CDR3. V trimming: 7 bases; J trimming: 4 bases; junction bases outside the gene matches: 7. CDR3 amino acids: CASTAGQWNQPQHF. In DNA form, the CDR3 reads TGTGCCAGTACCGCGGGACAGTGGAATCAGCCCCAGCATTTT.

Worth noting for this clone: A read error may be the cause here, since a much bigger clone is one base away. This chain links TRBV7-2 with TRBJ2-6, with D hard to call. V lost 5 bases to trimming and J lost 0 bases, with 2 bases between them. Germline CDR1 reads SGHTA; CDR2 reads FQGNSA. The CDR3 totals 13 residues. The CDR3, as DNA: TGTGCCAGCAGCCACTCTGGGGCCAACGTCCTGACTTTC. It is translated as CASSHSGANVLTF.

This clone was counted a few times. The chain recombines TRBV28 with TRBJ2-7, with 7 bases that match TRBD1. V shed 5 bases, J shed 3 bases, and the junction held 7 bases outside the gene matches. Germline CDR1 and CDR2: MDHEN and SYDVKM. There are 14 residues in the CDR3. The CDR3 DNA follows: TGTGCCAGCAGTACGAGACAGGGCTACTACGAGCAGTACTTC. The encoded protein is CASSTRQGYYEQYF. Supplemented by reference TRBV28 and TRBJ2-7, the full variable domain reads DVKVTQSSRYLVKRTGEKVFLECVQDMDHENMFWYRQDPGLGLRLIYFSYDVKMKEKGDIPEGYSVSREKKERFSLILESASTNQTSMYLCASSTRQGYYEQYFGPGTRLTVT.

This clone was seen a few times. The chain combines TRBV19 with TRBJ2-6; perhaps TRBD1 as D (5 bases). V gave up 5 bases and J gave up 0 bases, with 11 bases separating them. The CDR3 contains 16 residues. Germline V gene lookup returns CDR1 LNHDA and CDR2 SQIVND (reference sequence). The CDR3 coding sequence is TGTGCCAGTAGTCCCAGGGTCCGCTCTGGGGCCAACGTCCTGACTTTC. This encodes CASSPRVRSGANVLTF. Full variable domain (remainder filled in from reference TRBV19 and TRBJ2-6): DGGITQSPKYLFRKEGQNVTLSCEQNLNHDAMYWYRQDPGQGLRLIYYSQIVNDFQKGDIAEGYSVSREKKESFPLTVTSAQKNPTAFYLCASSPRVRSGANVLTFGAGSRLTVL.

CDR3 DNA sequence: TGTGCCAGCAGCCCCGACCTGGGACAGGGGGGAAAGGGGGGTGGCTACACCTTC. Its protein product is CASSPDLGQGGKGGGYTF. This chain joins TRBV4-2 and TRBJ1-2; TRBD1 matches 11 bases. Germline V CDR1 and CDR2: LGHNA, YNFKEQ. V was pared by 4 bases and J by 7 bases, with 17 bases of the junction left unmatched. This CDR3 contains 18 residues.

This clone has a handful of counts. This rearrangement joins TRBV7-6 to TRBJ2-2; possibly TRBD1 or TRBD2 for D (5 bases each). Trimming stripped 5 bases from V and 6 bases from J, with 13 bases between. The CDR3 totals 14 residues. Germline V gene sequence: CDR1 SGHVS, CDR2 FNYEAQ. CDR3 bases: TGTGCCAGCAGCCGAGCCGTGGGGGCCGGGGAGCTGTTTTTT. Protein: CASSRAVGAGELFF.

This clone was observed a handful of times. The rearrangement links TRBV23-1 to TRBJ1-3, with 8 bases identical to TRBD1. TRBV23-1 is known as an ORF, though its function is uncertain. V lost 2 bases to trimming and J lost 4 bases; unmatched junction nucleotides: 7. The CDR3 extends over 16 amino acids. CDR3 residues: CASSQLGQAVGNTIYF. CDR3 DNA: TGCGCCAGCAGTCAACTGGGACAGGCAGTCGGAAACACCATATATTTT.

In its sample, this clone was seen a few times. V usage is TRBV7-3 and J usage is TRBJ1-5, with TRBD1 matching over 9 bases. Per the germline V gene, CDR1 is SGHTA and CDR2 is FQGTGA. Unmatched junction bases numbered 23, after V lost 7 bases and J lost 1 base. CDR3 length: 21 amino acids. The CDR3 protein is CASTKDVRTGQGGSSNQPQHF. The DNA for the CDR3 is TGTGCCAGCACCAAAGACGTTCGAACGGGACAGGGAGGTTCGAGCAATCAGCCCCAGCATTTT.